This T cell receptor beta chain originates from a study of spatial heterogeneity in lung cancer. About the research overall: Where they were available, follow-up PBMC samples were sequenced, at a median of around 26 months after resection. As counted in raw reads, each unique TCR and UMI combination appeared more than ten times on average. Study-wide points: Blood carried ubiquitous expanded tumor TCRs more at resection than follow-up.

Germline V gene lookup returns CDR1 SGHTA and CDR2 FQGTGA. The CDR3 length is 16 residues. Germline trimming cut 2 bases from V and 1 base from J; bases unmatched to any gene: 2. MiXCR, applied by TCRdb to the 5' RACE reads, yields one record per CDR3 protein. The repertoire holds over 95,000 distinct CDR3 sequences, with less than 14% as singletons. This clonotype was picked up many times. Antigen unknown. The time point here: blood at routine non-recurrence follow-up after resection. Whole RNA came from tumor, nontumor lung or frozen PBMC and was sequenced without being sorted. This TCR was recovered from a female donor with early-stage non-small cell lung cancer. V and J are TRBV7-3 and TRBJ2-2; 9 bases are a match to TRBD2. This specimen was PBMCs, taken at follow-up. CDR3 region: CASSLGTSRNTGELFF. For the CDR3, the DNA is TGTGCCAGCAGCTTAGGGACTAGCAGGAACACCGGGGAGCTGTTTTTT.